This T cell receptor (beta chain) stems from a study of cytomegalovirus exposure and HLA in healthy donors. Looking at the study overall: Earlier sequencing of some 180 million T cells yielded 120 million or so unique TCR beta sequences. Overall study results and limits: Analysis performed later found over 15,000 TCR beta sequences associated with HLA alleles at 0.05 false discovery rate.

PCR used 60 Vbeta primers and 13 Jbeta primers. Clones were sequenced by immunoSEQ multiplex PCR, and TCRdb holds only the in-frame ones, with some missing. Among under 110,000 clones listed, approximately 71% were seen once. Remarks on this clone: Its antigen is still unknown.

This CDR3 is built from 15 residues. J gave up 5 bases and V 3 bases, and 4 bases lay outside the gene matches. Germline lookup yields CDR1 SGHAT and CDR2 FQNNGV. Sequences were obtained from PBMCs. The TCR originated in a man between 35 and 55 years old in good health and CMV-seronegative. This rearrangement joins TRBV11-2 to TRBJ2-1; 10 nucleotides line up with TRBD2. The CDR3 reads CASSLTSGPNNEQFF. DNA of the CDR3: TGTGCCAGCAGCTTGACTAGCGGGCCTAACAATGAGCAGTTCTTC.